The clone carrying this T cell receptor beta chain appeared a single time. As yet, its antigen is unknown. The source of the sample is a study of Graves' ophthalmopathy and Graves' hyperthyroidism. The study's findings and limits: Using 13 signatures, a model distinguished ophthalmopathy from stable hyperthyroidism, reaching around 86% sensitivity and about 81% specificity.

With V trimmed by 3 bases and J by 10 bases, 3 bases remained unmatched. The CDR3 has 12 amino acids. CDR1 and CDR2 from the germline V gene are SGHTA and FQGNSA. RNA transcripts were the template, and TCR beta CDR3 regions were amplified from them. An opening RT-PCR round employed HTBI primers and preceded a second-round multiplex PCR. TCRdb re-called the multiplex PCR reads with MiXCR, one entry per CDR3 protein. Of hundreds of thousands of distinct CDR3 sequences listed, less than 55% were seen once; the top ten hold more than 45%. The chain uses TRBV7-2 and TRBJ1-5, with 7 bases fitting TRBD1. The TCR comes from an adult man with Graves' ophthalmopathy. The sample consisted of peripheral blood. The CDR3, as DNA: TGTGCCAGCAGCTTTGGGGACAGCCCCCAGCATTTT. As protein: CASSFGDSPQHF.